This T cell receptor (beta chain) came from a study of blood T cell repertoires in COVID-19. Study information: COVID-19 samples collected from the United States, Italy and Spain covered acute and convalescent phases.

Profiled with immunoSEQ multiplex PCR; TCRdb holds only in-frame clones, not every one. The table lists 200,000 to 250,000 clones, 85% to 90% of them singletons. This CDR3 region has 14 residues. V was cut by 3 bases and J by 10 bases, with 18 bases left in between. Germline V gives CDR1 SGHTA, CDR2 FQGNSA. V gene TRBV7-2 combines with J gene TRBJ1-2; perhaps TRBD1 as D (6 bases). Material for sequencing was PBMCs or T cells enriched from blood (not recorded which). This sequence originates from a woman aged 25 to 39 who had recovered from COVID-19. The CDR3 sequence: CASSFTGQGGPYTF. The CDR3 nucleotides are TGTGCCAGCAGCTTCACAGGGCAGGGCGGCCCCTACACCTTC.